Listed here are 18 T cell receptor beta chains from one sample, sequenced in a study of regulatory T cells in long-lasting Graves disease. Indicated time point: persistent/refractory GD, antithyroid drugs over 5 years with positive TRAb. Extracted RNA from PBMCs served as the source of the TCR library. HTBI primers from iRepertoire and Arm-PCR of CDR3 regions yielded the TCR beta libraries. TCRdb re-derived calls from the multiplex PCR reads in MiXCR, one entry per CDR3 protein. Of some 430,000 distinct CDR3 sequences listed, about 22% are singletons. The source material was peripheral blood mononuclear cells (PBMCs), sampled when the disease was refractory, from a patient treated with antithyroid drugs. The receptors derive from a female donor with Graves disease.

This chain links TRBV7-6 with TRBJ1-1, with 10 bases identical to TRBD1. CDR3 length: 16 residues. V lost 4 bases and J lost 4; bases outside the gene matches: 9. Germline V gene data show CDR1 as SGHVS and CDR2 as FNYEAQ. This CDR3 reads CASSSYDRGLVTEAFF. CDR3 DNA: TGTGCCAGCAGCTCCTACGACAGGGGGCTGGTCACTGAAGCTTTCTTT. Together with reference TRBV7-6 and TRBJ1-1, the CDR3 gives the full variable domain: GAGVSQSPRYKVTKRGQDVALRCDPISGHVSLYWYRQALGQGPEFLTYFNYEAQQDKSGLPNDRFSAERPEGSISTLTIQRTEQRDSAMYRCASSSYDRGLVTEAFFGQGTRLTVV.

There are a few counts of this clonotype. V and J are TRBV9 and TRBJ1-2; D perhaps matches TRBD1 (5 bases). Trimming took 3 bases from V and 8 from J, leaving 26 bases between them. This CDR3 has 17 amino acids. Germline lookup yields CDR1 SGDLS and CDR2 YYNGEE. The chain's CDR3 is CASSASLGPHSRPGYTF. The CDR3 nucleotides are TGTGCCAGCAGCGCCTCCTTGGGACCTCACTCCCGTCCGGGCTACACCTTC.

This clonotype was counted only a few times. V and J are TRBV7-9 and TRBJ2-2; D remains unclear. Germline V CDR1 and CDR2: SEHNR, FQNEAQ (reference sequence). This CDR3 is built from 15 residues. Trimming pared 2 bases from V and 5 bases from J, leaving 12 bases between. The CDR3 region is CASSLTFLQTGELFF. The CDR3, as DNA: TGTGCCAGCAGCTTAACCTTCCTCCAGACCGGGGAGCTGTTTTTT. The variable domain in full, completed from reference TRBV7-9 and TRBJ2-2, reads DTGVSQNPRHKITKRGQNVTFRCDPISEHNRLYWYRQTLGQGPEFLTYFQNEAQLEKSRLLSDRFSAERPKGSFSTLEIQRTEQGDSAMYLCASSLTFLQTGELFFGEGSRLTVL.

There are a few counts of this clonotype. A read error may explain this, as a much larger clone is one base away. The chain employs TRBV2 and TRBJ2-7; 8 bases are shared with TRBD2. This CDR3 contains 14 residues. CDR1 and CDR2 from the germline V gene are SNHLY and FYNNEI. The V segment lost 7 bases and the J segment 3 bases; nucleotides outside the gene matches: 8. The DNA of the CDR3 is TGTGCCAGCAATGTCGACGGGAGGGGCTACGAGCAGTACTTC. It is translated as CASNVDGRGYEQYF.

This sequence joins TRBV6-1 and TRBJ2-7; D gene ambiguous. The CDR3 consists of 12 residues. V was trimmed by 4 bases and J by 4 bases, leaving 8 bases between them. Germline CDR1 reads MNHNS; CDR2 reads SASEGT. CDR3 sequence (DNA): TGTGCCAGCAGTGCCTCATTGTACGAGCAGTACTTC. Protein: CASSASLYEQYF.

CDR3 sequence (DNA): TGTGCCAGCAACCTAGCGGGGGCAGAAGGGGAGACCCAGTACTTC. It yields the protein CASNLAGAEGETQYF. The rearrangement joins TRBV25-1 to TRBJ2-5, with 10 bases lining up with TRBD2. The CDR3 consists of 15 residues. Unmatched junction bases numbered 10, after V lost 7 bases and J lost 5 bases. CDR1 is MGHDK, CDR2 SYGVNS, per germline.

There are a few counts of this clonotype. J is TRBJ2-3 and V is TRBV29-1; tentatively, D is TRBD1 (7 bases). Germline-derived CDR1 and CDR2 are SQVTM and ANQGSEA. V lost 0 bases to trimming and J lost 6 bases, with 16 bases between them. CDR3 length: 15 amino acids. Written as DNA, the CDR3 is TGCAGCGTTGAAGATCCAGGGGGGAGTAGGGATACGCAGTATTTT. It yields the protein CSVEDPGGSRDTQYF.

This clonotype has more than one count but fewer than ten. This chain links TRBV19 with TRBJ1-1; D is perhaps TRBD1 (6 bases). The V end was cut by 3 bases, the J end by 4 bases, with 9 bases between. Germline CDR1 is LNHDA and CDR2 is SQIVND (reference sequence). The CDR3 has 13 amino acids. In DNA, the CDR3 is TGTGCCAGTAGTATGCGGGGGCTCACTGAAGCTTTCTTT. Protein: CASSMRGLTEAFF.

V gene TRBV7-6 combines with J gene TRBJ2-7; a weak D match, TRBD2 (6 bases). V was trimmed by 3 bases and J by 3 bases, leaving 12 bases between them. The V gene's germline CDR1 is SGHVS and CDR2 FNYEAQ. The CDR3 totals 14 residues. The CDR3 bases are TGTGCCAGCAGCTTCGGGGGAGGAAACTACGAGCAGTACTTC. This gives the protein CASSFGGGNYEQYF. Using reference TRBV7-6 and TRBJ2-7 for the parts outside the CDR3, the full variable domain is GAGVSQSPRYKVTKRGQDVALRCDPISGHVSLYWYRQALGQGPEFLTYFNYEAQQDKSGLPNDRFSAERPEGSISTLTIQRTEQRDSAMYRCASSFGGGNYEQYFGPGTRLTVT.

The J gene is TRBJ2-7, the V gene TRBV10-3, with 9 bases that match TRBD2. The length of the CDR3 is 20 residues. V lost 2 bases, J lost 6 bases, and 23 bases stayed unmatched. From germline, CDR1 is ENHRY and CDR2 SYGVKD. DNA for the CDR3: TGTGCCATCAGTGAGGGCCCCCGGAGGGGCGGGAGGGTCGTTCTGCCCGAGCAGTACTTC. Translated, it gives CAISEGPRRGGRVVLPEQYF.

This clonotype was seen once. The CDR3 nucleotides read TGTGCCAGCAGTTCCTCCGGGCACACAGATACGCAGTATTTT. Encoded protein: CASSSSGHTDTQYF. V is TRBV28 and J is TRBJ2-3; D remains ambiguous. Germline V lookup: CDR1 MDHEN, CDR2 SYDVKM. Trimming took off 4 bases at V and 2 bases at J, with 10 bases between the two ends. This CDR3 is 14 amino acids long.

The sample holds many counts of this clonotype. The chain uses TRBV28 and TRBJ1-2, with D perhaps matching TRBD1 (6 bases). Germline lookup yields CDR1 MDHEN and CDR2 SYDVKM. There are 12 residues in the CDR3. The V end was cut by 5 bases, the J end by 8 bases, with 12 bases between. Written as DNA, the CDR3 is TGTGCCAGCAGTATACAGGGTAAAGGCTACACCTTC. Translation: CASSIQGKGYTF.

This clonotype showed up many times. The chain has TRBV2 and TRBJ2-2, with TRBD1 matching 7 bases. From germline, CDR1 is SNHLY and CDR2 FYNNEI. V lost 7 bases to trimming and J lost 4 bases; unmatched junction nucleotides: 12. This CDR3 is built from 16 residues. The chain's CDR3 is CASTGTATVTTGELFF. The CDR3 DNA sequence: TGTGCCAGCACAGGGACAGCCACGGTGACCACCGGGGAGCTGTTTTTT. Full variable domain (missing parts from reference TRBV2 and TRBJ2-2): EPEVTQTPSHQVTQMGQEVILRCVPISNHLYFYWYRQILGQKVEFLVSFYNNEISEKSEIFDDQFSVERPDGSNFTLKIRSTKLEDSAMYFCASTGTATVTTGELFFGEGSRLTVL.

As DNA, the CDR3 is TGTGCCAGCAGTTACTCGTACTCCGGGGGGACTGAAGCTTTCTTT. It specifies CASSYSYSGGTEAFF. The V call is TRBV6-2 or TRBV6-3, the J call TRBJ1-1; D is perhaps TRBD1 (5 bases). The CDR3 is made up of 15 amino acids. Germline CDR1 MNHEY, CDR2 SVGEGT. V was clipped by 0 bases and J by 5 bases, with 13 bases between them.

With regard to this clonotype: One end of the junction fails to match germline, which may point to a read error. DNA for the CDR3: TGCGCCAACAGCCCTCTCTCCGCGGGAGATCCGTACGAGCAGTACTTC. It translates to CANSPLSAGDPYEQYF. The V and J genes are TRBV4-1 and TRBJ2-7, with TRBD2 matching over 7 bases. The CDR3 is made up of 16 amino acids. Germline CDR1 reads MGHRA; CDR2 reads YSYEKL.

The chain is built from TRBV27 and TRBJ2-7; weak D call: TRBD2 (5 bases). This CDR3 is built from 12 residues. The V and J ends lost 7 bases and 5 bases respectively, with 12 bases between them. Germline V CDR1 and CDR2: MNHEY, SMNVEV (reference sequence). The CDR3 spells CASTGIKNEQYF. The CDR3 coding sequence is TGTGCCAGCACCGGGATAAAGAACGAGCAGTACTTC.

This clonotype has ten or more counts. The CDR3 DNA reads TGTGCCAGCAGTGAAGCGATTTTACAGTTGTTAAATCAGCCCCAGCATTTT. It specifies CASSEAILQLLNQPQHF. This rearrangement joins TRBV6-1 to TRBJ1-5; no clear D gene. V was trimmed by 0 bases and J by 4 bases, leaving 16 bases between them. CDR1 is MNHNS, CDR2 SASEGT, per germline. This CDR3 contains 17 residues.

This clonotype was detected many times. This sequence joins TRBV6-1 and TRBJ1-4; the D gene is possibly TRBD1 (6 bases). Trimming stripped 6 bases from V and 8 bases from J, with 16 bases between. This CDR3 is 14 amino acids long. Germline CDR1 MNHNS, CDR2 SASEGT. CDR3 loop: CASRNTGFDEKLFF. The CDR3, as DNA: TGTGCCAGCAGGAACACAGGGTTTGACGAAAAACTGTTTTTT.